This TCR beta chain was identified in a study of T cells expressing NK-cell markers. The TCR beta cDNA came from 5'RACE template switching with UMIs. Each CDR3 protein gets one entry in TCRdb, which reprocessed the 5' RACE reads and gives no DNA. The sample is made up of about 260,000 distinct CDR3 sequences, and the top ten hold around 3.9% of it. The CDR3 consists of 14 residues. In germline, CDR1 is MNHEY, CDR2 SMNVEV (reference sequence). This TCR derives from a woman aged 18 to 69 in good health. Sequencing was carried out using blood T cells: a sorted CD56 or NKG2C T cell subset, CD4+ or CD8+ T cells, or bulk PBMC T cells (not recorded which). This chain connects TRBV27 to TRBJ2-2. The CDR3 loop is CASSLSRLGRELFF.